One T cell receptor beta chain is described in this entry. Its target is not known. This entry belongs to a study of cytomegalovirus exposure and HLA in healthy donors. The study's findings and limits: The authors considered a cluster of highly shared sequence variants likely to be a sequencing artifact.

Use of 60 Vbeta and 13 Jbeta primers characterized the PCR. Libraries were prepared by immunoSEQ multiplex PCR; TCRdb keeps only in-frame clonotypes and omits some of them. The sample holds 110,000 or so clones, around 76% seen once. Nominal health characterized the donors when sampled, though unrecorded immune exposures were likely. The CDR3 length is 14 residues. With 5 bases clipped from V and 10 bases from J, the junction kept 8 bases outside the gene matches. Germline values: CDR1 MNHNY, CDR2 SVGAGI (reference sequence). The specimen was PBMCs. The sequence derives from a man aged 35 to 55 in good health and CMV-seropositive. This chain uses TRBV6-6 with TRBJ1-6; 7 bases are a match to TRBD1. The CDR3 loop reads CASSRPGGNSPLHF. The CDR3 coding sequence is TGTGCCAGCAGTCGCCCAGGGGGGAACTCACCCCTCCACTTT.